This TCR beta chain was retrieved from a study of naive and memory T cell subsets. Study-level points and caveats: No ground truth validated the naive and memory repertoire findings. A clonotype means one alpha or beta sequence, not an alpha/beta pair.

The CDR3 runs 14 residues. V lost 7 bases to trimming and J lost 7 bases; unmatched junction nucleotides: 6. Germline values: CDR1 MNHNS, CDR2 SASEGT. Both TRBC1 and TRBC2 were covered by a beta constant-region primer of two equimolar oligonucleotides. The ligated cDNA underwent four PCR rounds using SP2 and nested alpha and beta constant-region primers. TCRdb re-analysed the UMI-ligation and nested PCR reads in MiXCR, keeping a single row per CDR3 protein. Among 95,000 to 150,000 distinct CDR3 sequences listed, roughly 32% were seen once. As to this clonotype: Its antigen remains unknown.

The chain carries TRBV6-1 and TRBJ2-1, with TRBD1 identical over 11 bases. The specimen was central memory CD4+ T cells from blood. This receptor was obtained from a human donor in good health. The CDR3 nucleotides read TGTGCCAGCATTCGGACAGGGGGCTTGAATGAGCAGTTCTTC. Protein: CASIRTGGLNEQFF.